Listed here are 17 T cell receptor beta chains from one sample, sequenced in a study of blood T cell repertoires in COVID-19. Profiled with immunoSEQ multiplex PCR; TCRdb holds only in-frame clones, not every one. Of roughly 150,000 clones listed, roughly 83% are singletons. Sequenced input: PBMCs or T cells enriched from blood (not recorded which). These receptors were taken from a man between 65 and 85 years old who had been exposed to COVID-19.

The CDR3 DNA reads TGTGCCAGCAGTAACCGGGACAGGGGGACTGAAGCTTTCTTT. Translating it yields CASSNRDRGTEAFF. V is TRBV27 and J is TRBJ1-1; TRBD1 matches 11 bases. CDR1 MNHEY and CDR2 SMNVEV come from the germline V gene (reference sequence). V dropped 5 bases and J dropped 5; count of bases not matched to a gene: 4. This CDR3 region has 14 residues.

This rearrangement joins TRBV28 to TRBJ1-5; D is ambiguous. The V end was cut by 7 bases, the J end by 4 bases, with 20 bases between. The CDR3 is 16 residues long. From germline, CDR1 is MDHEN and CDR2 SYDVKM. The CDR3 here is CASTLREARGNQPQHF. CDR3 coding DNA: TGTGCCAGCACCTTACGGGAGGCCAGAGGGAATCAGCCCCAGCATTTT.

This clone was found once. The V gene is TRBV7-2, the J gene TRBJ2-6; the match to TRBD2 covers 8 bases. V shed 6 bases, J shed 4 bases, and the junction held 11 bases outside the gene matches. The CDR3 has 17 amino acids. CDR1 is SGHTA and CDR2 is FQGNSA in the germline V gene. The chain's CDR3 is CASSLTSGSGGANVLTF. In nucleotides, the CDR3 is TGTGCCAGCAGTTTAACTAGCGGATCAGGGGGGGCCAACGTCCTGACTTTC. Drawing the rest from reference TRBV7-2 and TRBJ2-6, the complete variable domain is GAGVSQSPSNKVTEKGKDVELRCDPISGHTALYWYRQSLGQGLEFLIYFQGNSAPDKSGLPSDRFSAERTGGSVSTLTIQRTQQEDSAVYLCASSLTSGSGGANVLTFGAGSRLTVL.

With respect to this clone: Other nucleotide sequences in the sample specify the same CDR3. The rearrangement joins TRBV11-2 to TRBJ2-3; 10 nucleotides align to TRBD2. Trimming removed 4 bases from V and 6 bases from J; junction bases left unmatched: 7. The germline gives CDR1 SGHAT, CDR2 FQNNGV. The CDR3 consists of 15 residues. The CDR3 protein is CASSSQRGGTDTQYF. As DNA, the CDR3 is TGTGCCAGCAGCTCCCAGCGGGGGGGAACGGATACGCAGTATTTT.

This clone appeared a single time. The DNA of the CDR3 is TGTGCCAGCAGCCGGACAGGGGGCTTGGGGGCCAACGTCCTGACTTTC. Its translation: CASSRTGGLGANVLTF. V and J are TRBV28 and TRBJ2-6, with 11 bases aligning to TRBD1. V dropped 6 bases and J dropped 4; count of bases not matched to a gene: 5. CDR1 is MDHEN and CDR2 is SYDVKM in the germline V gene. This CDR3 is 16 amino acids long.

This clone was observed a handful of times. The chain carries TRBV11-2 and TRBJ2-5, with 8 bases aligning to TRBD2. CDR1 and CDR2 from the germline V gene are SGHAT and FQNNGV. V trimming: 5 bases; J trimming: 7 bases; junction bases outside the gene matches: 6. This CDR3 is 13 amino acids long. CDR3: CASSQSGRGTQYF. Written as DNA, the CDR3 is TGTGCCAGCAGCCAGAGCGGGAGAGGGACCCAGTACTTC.

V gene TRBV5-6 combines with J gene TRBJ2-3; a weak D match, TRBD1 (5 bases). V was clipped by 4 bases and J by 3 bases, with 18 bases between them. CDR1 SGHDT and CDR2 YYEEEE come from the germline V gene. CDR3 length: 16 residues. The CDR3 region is CASSLDSVLRTDTQYF. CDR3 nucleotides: TGTGCCAGCAGCCTTGACAGCGTTCTAAGAACAGATACGCAGTATTTT.

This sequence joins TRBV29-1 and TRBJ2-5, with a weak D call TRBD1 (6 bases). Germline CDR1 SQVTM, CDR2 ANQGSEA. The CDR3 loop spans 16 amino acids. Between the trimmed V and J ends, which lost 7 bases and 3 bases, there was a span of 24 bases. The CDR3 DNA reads TGCAGCGCCCTAAGGTCCGGGACATATAACAAAGAGACCCAGTACTTC. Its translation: CSALRSGTYNKETQYF.

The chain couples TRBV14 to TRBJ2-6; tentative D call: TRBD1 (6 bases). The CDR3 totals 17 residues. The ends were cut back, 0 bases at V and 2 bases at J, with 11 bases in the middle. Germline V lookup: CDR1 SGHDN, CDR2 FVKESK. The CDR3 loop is CASSQDWTDTGANVLTF. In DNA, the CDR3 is TGTGCCAGCAGCCAAGACTGGACAGATACTGGGGCCAACGTCCTGACTTTC. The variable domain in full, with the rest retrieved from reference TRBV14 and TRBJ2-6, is EAGVTQFPSHSVIEKGQTVTLRCDPISGHDNLYWYRRVMGKEIKFLLHFVKESKQDESGMPNNRFLAERTGGTYSTLKVQPAELEDSGVYFCASSQDWTDTGANVLTFGAGSRLTVL.

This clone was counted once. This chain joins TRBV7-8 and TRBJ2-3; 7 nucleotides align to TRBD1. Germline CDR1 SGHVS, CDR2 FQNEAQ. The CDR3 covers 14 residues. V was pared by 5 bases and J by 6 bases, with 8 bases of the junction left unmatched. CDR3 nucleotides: TGTGCCAGCAGCCCCCGACAGGGTAGGGATACGCAGTATTTT. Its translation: CASSPRQGRDTQYF.

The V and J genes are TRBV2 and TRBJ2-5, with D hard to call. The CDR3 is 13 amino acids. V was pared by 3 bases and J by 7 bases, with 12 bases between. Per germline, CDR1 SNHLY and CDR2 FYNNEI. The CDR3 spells CASSDLPLLTQYF. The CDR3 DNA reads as TGTGCCAGCAGTGATCTTCCCCTTTTGACCCAGTACTTC.

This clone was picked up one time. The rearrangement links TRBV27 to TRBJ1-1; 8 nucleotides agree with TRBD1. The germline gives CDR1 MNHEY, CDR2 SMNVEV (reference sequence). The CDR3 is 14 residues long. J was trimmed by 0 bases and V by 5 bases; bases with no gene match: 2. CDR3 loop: CASSQGAVNTEAFF. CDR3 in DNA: TGTGCCAGCAGTCAGGGGGCGGTGAACACTGAAGCTTTCTTT.

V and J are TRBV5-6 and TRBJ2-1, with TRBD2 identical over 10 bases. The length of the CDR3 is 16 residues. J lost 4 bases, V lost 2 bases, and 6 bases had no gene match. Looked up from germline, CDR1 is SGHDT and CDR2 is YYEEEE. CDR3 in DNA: TGTGCCAGCAGCTTCGGTTCGACTAGCGGGTACAATGAGCAGTTCTTC. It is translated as CASSFGSTSGYNEQFF.

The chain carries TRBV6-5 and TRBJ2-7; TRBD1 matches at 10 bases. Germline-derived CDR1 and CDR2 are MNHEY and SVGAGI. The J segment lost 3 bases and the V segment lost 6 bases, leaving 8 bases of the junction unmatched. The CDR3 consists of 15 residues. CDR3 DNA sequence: TGTGCCAGCAGCCGAGGGGACAGGGGTGTCTACGAGCAGTACTTC. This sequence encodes CASSRGDRGVYEQYF.

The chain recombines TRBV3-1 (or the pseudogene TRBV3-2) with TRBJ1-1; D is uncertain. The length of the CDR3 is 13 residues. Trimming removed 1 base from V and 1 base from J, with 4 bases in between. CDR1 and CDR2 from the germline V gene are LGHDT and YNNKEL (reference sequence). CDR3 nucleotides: TGTGCCAGCAGCCAAGCCTCGAACACTGAAGCTTTCTTT. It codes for CASSQASNTEAFF.

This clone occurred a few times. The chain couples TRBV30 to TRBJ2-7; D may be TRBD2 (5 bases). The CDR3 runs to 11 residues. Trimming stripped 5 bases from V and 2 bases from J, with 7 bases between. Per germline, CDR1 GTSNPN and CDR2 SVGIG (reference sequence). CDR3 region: CAWSGTYEQYF. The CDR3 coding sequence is TGTGCCTGGTCCGGGACCTACGAGCAGTACTTC.

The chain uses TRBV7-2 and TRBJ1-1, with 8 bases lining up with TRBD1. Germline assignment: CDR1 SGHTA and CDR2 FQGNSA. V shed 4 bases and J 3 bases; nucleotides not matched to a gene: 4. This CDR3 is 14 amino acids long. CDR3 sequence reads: CASSSYRGDTEAFF. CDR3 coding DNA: TGTGCCAGCAGCTCCTACAGGGGGGACACTGAAGCTTTCTTT. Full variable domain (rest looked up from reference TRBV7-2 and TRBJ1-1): GAGVSQSPSNKVTEKGKDVELRCDPISGHTALYWYRQSLGQGLEFLIYFQGNSAPDKSGLPSDRFSAERTGGSVSTLTIQRTQQEDSAVYLCASSSYRGDTEAFFGQGTRLTVV.